This T cell receptor (beta chain) was documented in a study of CD8 T cells in ankylosing spondylitis. Germline lookup yields CDR1 SQVTM and CDR2 ANQGSEA. The length of the CDR3 is 14 residues. The V gene end was trimmed by 6 bases and the J gene end by 0 bases; junction bases not matched to a gene: 8. Libraries for TCR beta were made by quantitative 5'-RACE with molecular barcodes. TCRdb reprocessed the 5' RACE reads with MiXCR, giving one entry per CDR3 protein. Of about 150,000 distinct CDR3 sequences in the sample, 44% were seen once. The gene calls are TRBV29-1 and TRBJ2-7, with TRBD1 matching over 7 bases. Sequencing was done on a sample of synovial fluid, either unsorted or a sorted T cell fraction (not recorded which). This TCR was recovered from a male donor with ankylosing spondylitis. CDR3 nucleotides: TGCAGCGTAGAACCGACAGGGACCTCCTACGAGCAGTACTTC. Its translation is CSVEPTGTSYEQYF.